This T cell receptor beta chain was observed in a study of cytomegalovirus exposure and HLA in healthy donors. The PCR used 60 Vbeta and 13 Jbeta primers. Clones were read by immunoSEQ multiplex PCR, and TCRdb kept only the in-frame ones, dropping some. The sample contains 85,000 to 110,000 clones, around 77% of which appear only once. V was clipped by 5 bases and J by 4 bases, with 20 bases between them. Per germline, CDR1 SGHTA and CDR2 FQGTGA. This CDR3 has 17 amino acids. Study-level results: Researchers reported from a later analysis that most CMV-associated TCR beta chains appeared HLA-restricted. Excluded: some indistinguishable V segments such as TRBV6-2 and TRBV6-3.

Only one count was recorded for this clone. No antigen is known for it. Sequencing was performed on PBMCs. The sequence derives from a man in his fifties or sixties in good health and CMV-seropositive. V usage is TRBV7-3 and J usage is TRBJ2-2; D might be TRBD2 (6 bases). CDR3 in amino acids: CASSPRRGGKGTGELFF. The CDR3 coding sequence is TGTGCCAGCAGCCCCCGGCGGGGCGGGAAGGGCACCGGGGAGCTGTTTTTT.